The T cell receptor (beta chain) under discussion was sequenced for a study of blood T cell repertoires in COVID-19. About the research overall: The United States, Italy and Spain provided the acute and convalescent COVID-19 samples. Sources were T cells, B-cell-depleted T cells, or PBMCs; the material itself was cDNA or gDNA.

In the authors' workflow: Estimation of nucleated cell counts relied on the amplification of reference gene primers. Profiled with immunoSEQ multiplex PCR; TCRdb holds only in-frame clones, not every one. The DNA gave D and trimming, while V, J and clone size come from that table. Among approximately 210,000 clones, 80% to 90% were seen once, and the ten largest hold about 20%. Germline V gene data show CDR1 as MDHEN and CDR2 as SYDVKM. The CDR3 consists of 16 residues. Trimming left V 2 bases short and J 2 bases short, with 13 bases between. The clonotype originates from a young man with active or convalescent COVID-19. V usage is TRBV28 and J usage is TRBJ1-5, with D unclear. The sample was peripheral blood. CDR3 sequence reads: CASSLKWRDGNQPQHF. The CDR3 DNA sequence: TGTGCCAGCAGTTTAAAGTGGCGGGATGGCAATCAGCCCCAGCATTTT.